The TCR beta chain described here comes from a study of shared clonotypes between healthy human individuals. On the study more broadly: Per-donor plates numbered three CD4 naive, three CD4 memory, two CD8 naive and one CD8 memory.

The repertoire was sequenced with immunoSEQ multiplex PCR; TCRdb's copy has only in-frame clones and lacks some. Counted here are fewer than 1.8 million clones, just under 99% occurring once; the ten biggest clones make up about 0.4%. The junction had 7 bases not matched to a gene; V was cut back by 0 bases and J by 0 bases. CDR3 size: 20 residues. From germline, CDR1 is SGHTA and CDR2 FQGTGA. Notes on the study in general: Larger estimated richness was generally seen in naive subsets than in memory subsets. It was observed that 4% to 6% of naive CD4 clonotypes were shared across a few donors. Despite large depth, rarefaction showed incomplete sorted-subset sequencing.

As for this clone: Its antigen is not identified.

The specimen sequenced was naive CD4+ T cells sorted from blood. Indicated subset: CD45RA+ positively selected. This TCR came from a man younger than 45 in good health. This chain uses TRBV7-3 with TRBJ2-6, with 11 nucleotides matching TRBD1. For the CDR3, the DNA is TGTGCCAGCAGCTTAACATTCGTGGGGACAGGGGGCTCTGGGGCCAACGTCCTGACTTTC. Its translation is CASSLTFVGTGGSGANVLTF. Based on the CDR3 plus reference TRBV7-3 and TRBJ2-6, the full variable domain is GAGVSQTPSNKVTEKGKYVELRCDPISGHTALYWYRQSLGQGPEFLIYFQGTGAADDSGLPNDRFFAVRPEGSVSTLKIQRTERGDSAVYLCASSLTFVGTGGSGANVLTFGAGSRLTVL.